This T cell receptor (beta chain) was profiled in a study of T cell responses to AZD1222 COVID-19 vaccine. Germline CDR1 is LNHDA and CDR2 is SQIVND (reference sequence). This CDR3 is built from 14 residues. The V and J ends lost 7 bases and 1 base respectively, with 12 bases between them. Sequencing used immunoSEQ multiplex PCR; TCRdb keeps in-frame clones, though not all of them. Among more than 150,000 clones listed, 90% were seen once. This chain connects TRBV19 to TRBJ2-3; either TRBD1 or TRBD2 may fit D (5 bases each). The material sequenced was peripheral blood, taken on day 0 of AZD1222 vaccination. The TCR originated in an adult in good health. The CDR3 loop reads CASNSGRGTDTQYF. For the CDR3, the DNA is TGTGCCAGTAACTCGGGGCGGGGCACAGATACGCAGTATTTT.